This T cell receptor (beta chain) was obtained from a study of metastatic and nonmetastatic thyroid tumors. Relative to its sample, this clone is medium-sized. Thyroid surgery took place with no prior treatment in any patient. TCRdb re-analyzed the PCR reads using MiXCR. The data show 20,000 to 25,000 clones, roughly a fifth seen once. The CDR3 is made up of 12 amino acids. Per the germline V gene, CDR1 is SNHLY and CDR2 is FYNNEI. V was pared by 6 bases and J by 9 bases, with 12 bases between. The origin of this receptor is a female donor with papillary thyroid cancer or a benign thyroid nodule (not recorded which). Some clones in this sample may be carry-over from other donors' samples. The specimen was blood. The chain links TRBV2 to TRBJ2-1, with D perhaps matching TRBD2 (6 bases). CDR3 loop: CASSGQGLEQFF. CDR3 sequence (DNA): TGTGCCAGCAGCGGTCAGGGACTTGAGCAGTTCTTC.